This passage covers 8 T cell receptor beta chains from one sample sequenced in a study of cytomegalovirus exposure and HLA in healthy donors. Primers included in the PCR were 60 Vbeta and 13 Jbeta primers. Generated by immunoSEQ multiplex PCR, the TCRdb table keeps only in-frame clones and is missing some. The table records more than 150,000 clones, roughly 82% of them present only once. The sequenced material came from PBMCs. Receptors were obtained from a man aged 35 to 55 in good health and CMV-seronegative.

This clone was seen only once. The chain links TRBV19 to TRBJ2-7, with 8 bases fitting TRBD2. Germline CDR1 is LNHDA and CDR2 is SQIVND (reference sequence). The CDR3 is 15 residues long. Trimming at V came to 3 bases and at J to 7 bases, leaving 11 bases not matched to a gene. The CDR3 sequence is CASSISGYGRGEQYF. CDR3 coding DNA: TGTGCCAGTAGTATTTCGGGATACGGGAGGGGAGAGCAGTACTTC.

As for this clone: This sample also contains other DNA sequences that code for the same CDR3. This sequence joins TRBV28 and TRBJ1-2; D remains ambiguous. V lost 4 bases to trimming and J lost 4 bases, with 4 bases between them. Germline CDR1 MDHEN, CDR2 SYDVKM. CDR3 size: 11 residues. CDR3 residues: CASSWAYGYTF. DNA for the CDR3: TGTGCCAGCAGTTGGGCCTATGGCTACACCTTC.

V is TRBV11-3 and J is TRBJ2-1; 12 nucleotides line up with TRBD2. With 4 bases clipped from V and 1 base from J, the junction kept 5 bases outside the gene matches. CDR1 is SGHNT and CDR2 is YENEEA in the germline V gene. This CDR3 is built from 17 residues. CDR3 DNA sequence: TGTGCCAGCAGCTCCAGCGGGACTAGCGGGTCCTACAATGAGCAGTTCTTC. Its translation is CASSSSGTSGSYNEQFF.

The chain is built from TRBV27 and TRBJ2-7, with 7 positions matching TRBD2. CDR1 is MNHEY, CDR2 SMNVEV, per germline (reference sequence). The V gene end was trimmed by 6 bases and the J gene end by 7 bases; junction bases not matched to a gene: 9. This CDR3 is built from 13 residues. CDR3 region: CASRVGGVGEQYF. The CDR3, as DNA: TGTGCCAGCAGGGTGGGGGGGGTGGGGGAGCAGTACTTC.

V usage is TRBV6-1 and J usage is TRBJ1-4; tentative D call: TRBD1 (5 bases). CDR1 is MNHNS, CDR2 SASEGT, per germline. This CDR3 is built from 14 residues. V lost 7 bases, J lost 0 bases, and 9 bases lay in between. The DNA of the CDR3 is TGTGCCAGCACTGGGGCACCAACTAATGAAAAACTGTTTTTT. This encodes CASTGAPTNEKLFF.

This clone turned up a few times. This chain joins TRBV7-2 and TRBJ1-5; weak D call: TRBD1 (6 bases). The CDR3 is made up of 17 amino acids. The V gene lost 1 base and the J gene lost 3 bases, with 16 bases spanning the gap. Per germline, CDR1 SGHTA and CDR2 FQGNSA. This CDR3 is CASSLGAGDGNNQPQHF. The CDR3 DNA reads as TGTGCCAGCAGCTTAGGGGCAGGGGATGGCAACAATCAGCCCCAGCATTTT.

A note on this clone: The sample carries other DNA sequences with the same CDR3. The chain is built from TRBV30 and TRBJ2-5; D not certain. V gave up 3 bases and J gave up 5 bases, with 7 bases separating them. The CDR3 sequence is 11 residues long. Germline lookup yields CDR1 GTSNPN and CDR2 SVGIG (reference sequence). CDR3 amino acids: CAWSPGETQYF. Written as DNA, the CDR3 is TGTGCCTGGAGCCCCGGGGAGACCCAGTACTTC.

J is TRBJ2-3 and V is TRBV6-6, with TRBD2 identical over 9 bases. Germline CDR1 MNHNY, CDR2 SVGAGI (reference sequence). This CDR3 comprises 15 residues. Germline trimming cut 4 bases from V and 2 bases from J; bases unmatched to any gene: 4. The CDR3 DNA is TGTGCCAGCAGTTCTCGGACTAGCGCCACAGATACGCAGTATTTT. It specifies CASSSRTSATDTQYF.